This TCR beta chain was observed in a study of PD-1 blockade in classical Hodgkin lymphoma (TCRdb year 2020). Concerning the study at large: Nivolumab dosing was 3 mg/kg intravenously every 2 weeks, continuing until either disease progression or unacceptable toxicity. To define a peripheral blood immune signature of response to PD-1 blockade in classical Hodgkin lymphoma, the study combined TCR beta sequencing with CyTOF.

Note on this clone: This clone's antigen is unknown. The sample holds no much larger clone one base away, and base qualities are not on file.

V is cut by 6 bases and J by 7 bases, and the space between the germline ends is 10 bases. From its cysteine to its phenylalanine, the CDR3 spans 11 amino acids. Only the CDR3 DNA is retained, 33 bases long and in frame from the first base. The germline V gene (reference sequence) provides CDR1 DFQATT and CDR2 SNEGSKA. The Qiagen DNeasy kit was used to extract genomic DNA from unsorted PBMCs and from the negatively selected CD4+ and CD8+ fractions. TCR beta CDR3 regions were subjected to amplification by immunoSEQ multiplex PCR with primers that anneal to V and J segments. Amplification bias was minimized using a synthetic immune receptor repertoire, and residual bias was removed computationally after sequencing. The authors' pipeline ran thus. Repertoire diversity was quantified as the Shannon entropy index using custom Python scripts. Unsorted, CD4+ and CD8+ repertoires were examined separately, except in combined analyses, for which CD4+ and CD8+ sequences were merged in silico. Clonal expansion was defined as a frequency increase of at least 2-fold after treatment compared with C1D1, and clones undetected at baseline were assigned a pseudocount of 0.5. Clones with 0 or 1 copy at C1D1 were defined as singleton clones, while clones with 2 or more copies were defined as non-singleton clones. Clones expanded in unsorted samples were assigned a CD4+, CD8+ or unknown annotation through matching of protein sequences in sorted samples from the same patient. Wilcoxon tests were applied to paired samples to test diversity changes from C1D1 to C4D1. The immuneACCESS repertoire file appears here via TCRdb, limited to in-frame rearrangements. These files lack a portion of the clones; in checked studies, under half of the deficit traces to unresolved V genes, and the cause of the others is not known. Clone size and V and J calls were adopted from that table, with D and trimming inferred from the DNA. This sample gives approximately 90,000 clones in total; 92% of them show up just once. Together, the top ten hold approximately 2.4% of the sample.

Broader findings and caveats from the paper: A significant rise by C4D1 was seen in CD4+ but not CD8+ TCR diversity (p=0.0027 vs p=0.16), with the rise being most apparent in complete responders (p=0.02). Baseline TCR diversity was reported as lower in newly diagnosed patients than in healthy donors, and lower still in relapsed/refractory patients. The study was restricted to a single clinical trial cohort, and the causes of repertoire differences, possibly disease activity or prior therapy, were left undefined. Diversity was lower in patients who began nivolumab less than 1 year after ASCT, so these patients were left out of later analyses to avoid confounding by immune reconstitution. Baseline diversity similar to that of newly diagnosed patients was observed in trial patients achieving complete response, whereas significantly lower diversity was observed in partial responders and progressors.

Explained via the paper, the time point label denotes: cycle 2 day 1 (C2D1) of nivolumab. Every trial patient had relapsed following autologous stem cell transplantation, and prior brentuximab vedotin exposure was what differed among cohorts A, B and C. The trial cohort was composed of 56 patients with relapsed/refractory classical Hodgkin lymphoma, for whom complete response, partial response or progressive disease was recorded as best overall response. In the multi-cohort phase II CheckMate 205 trial, trial patients received single-agent nivolumab. Best overall response was determined by an independent review committee according to the 2007 International Working Group response criteria. Trial PBMCs were collected just before the start of nivolumab (C1D1) and during therapy at cycle 2 day 1 and cycle 4 day 1. Peripheral blood was collected in 8 mL Vacutainer Cell Preparation Tubes, from which PBMCs were isolated by centrifugation and then cryopreserved.

Sequenced material: peripheral blood mononuclear cells (PBMCs), taken before the second cycle of nivolumab. The chain was built from TRBV20-1 and TRBJ2-1; the best D guess is TRBD2, with 6 bases matching. The origin of this receptor is a human donor with classical Hodgkin lymphoma. The CDR3 here reads CSAGTPNEQFF. In nucleotide form, the sequence is TGCAGTGCCGGGACTCCGAATGAGCAGTTCTTC.